This T cell receptor (beta chain) was captured by sequencing in a study of T cell responses to AZD1222 COVID-19 vaccine. Broader study findings: Nearly half of spike-specific TCRs reportedly go after variant regions that carry no mutations. Scientists sampled the repertoires only once the peak T cell response had passed. The span of vaccine-associated CD4 TCRs extended across spike, with dominance at 160-218 and 743-854. Clonal diversity was possibly underestimated; the donors were predominantly white British and more often female.

Libraries were prepared by immunoSEQ multiplex PCR; TCRdb keeps only in-frame clonotypes and omits some of them. Of roughly 110,000 clones in the sample, about 90% were seen once. This clone was detected a few times. Its antigen remains unidentified. Trimming pared 3 bases from V and 5 bases from J, leaving 7 bases between. CDR1 and CDR2 (germline): MGHDK, SYGVNS. This CDR3 is 13 amino acids long. The sequences come from peripheral blood, collected 28 days after the second AZD1222 dose. This clonotype was obtained from an adult who received the AZD1222 COVID-19 vaccine. The chain has TRBV25-1 and TRBJ2-2; D remains unclear. The CDR3 region is CASSERQTGELFF. Here the CDR3 DNA reads TGTGCCAGCAGTGAGAGGCAGACCGGGGAGCTGTTTTTT.